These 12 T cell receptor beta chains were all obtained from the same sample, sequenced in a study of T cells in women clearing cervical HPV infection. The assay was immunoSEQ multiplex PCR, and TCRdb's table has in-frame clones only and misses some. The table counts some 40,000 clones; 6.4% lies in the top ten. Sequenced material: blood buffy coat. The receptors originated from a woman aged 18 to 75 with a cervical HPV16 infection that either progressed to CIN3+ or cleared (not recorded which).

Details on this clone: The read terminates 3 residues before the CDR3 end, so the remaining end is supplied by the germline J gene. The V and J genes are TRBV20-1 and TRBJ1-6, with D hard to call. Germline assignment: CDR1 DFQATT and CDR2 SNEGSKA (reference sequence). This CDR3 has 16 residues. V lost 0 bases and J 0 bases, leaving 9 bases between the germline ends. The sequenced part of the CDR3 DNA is TGCAGTGCTAGAGATCCGGGGAGCTCCTATAATTCACCC. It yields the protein CSARDPGSSYNSP. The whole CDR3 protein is CSARDPGSSYNSPLHF.

CDR3 protein: CAISESKTGYNEQFF. CDR3 bases read: TGTGCCATCAGTGAGTCGAAGACAGGCTACAATGAG. V usage is TRBV10-3 and J usage is TRBJ2-1; D might be TRBD1 (6 bases). The read terminates 3 residues ahead of where the CDR3 ends, so the germline J gene completes it. CDR1 and CDR2 from the germline V gene are ENHRY and SYGVKD. CDR3 length: 15 residues. V was clipped by 0 bases and J by 3 bases, with 9 bases between them.

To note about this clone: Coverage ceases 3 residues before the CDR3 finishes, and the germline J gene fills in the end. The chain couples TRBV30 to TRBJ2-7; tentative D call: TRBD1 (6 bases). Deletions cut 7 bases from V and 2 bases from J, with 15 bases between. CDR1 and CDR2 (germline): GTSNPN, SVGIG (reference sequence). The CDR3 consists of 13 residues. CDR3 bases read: TGTGCCTTTTCCCGAGGACAGACCTACGAG. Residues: CAFSRGQTYE. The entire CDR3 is CAFSRGQTYEQYF.

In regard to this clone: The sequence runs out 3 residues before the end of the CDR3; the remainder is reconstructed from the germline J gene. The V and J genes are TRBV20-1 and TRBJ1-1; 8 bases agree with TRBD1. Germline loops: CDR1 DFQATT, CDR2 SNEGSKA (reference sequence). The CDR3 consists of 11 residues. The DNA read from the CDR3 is TGCAGTGCTAGTGGCGGGACAGGA. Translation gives CSASGGTG. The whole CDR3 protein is CSASGGTGAFF.

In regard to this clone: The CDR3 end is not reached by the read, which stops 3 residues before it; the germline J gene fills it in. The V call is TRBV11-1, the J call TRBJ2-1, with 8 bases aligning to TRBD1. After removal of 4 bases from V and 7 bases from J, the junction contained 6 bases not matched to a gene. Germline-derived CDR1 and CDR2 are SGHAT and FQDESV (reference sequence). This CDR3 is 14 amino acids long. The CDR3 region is CASSYRTGMNEQFF. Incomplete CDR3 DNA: TGTGCCAGCAGCTACAGGACAGGGATGAATGAG.

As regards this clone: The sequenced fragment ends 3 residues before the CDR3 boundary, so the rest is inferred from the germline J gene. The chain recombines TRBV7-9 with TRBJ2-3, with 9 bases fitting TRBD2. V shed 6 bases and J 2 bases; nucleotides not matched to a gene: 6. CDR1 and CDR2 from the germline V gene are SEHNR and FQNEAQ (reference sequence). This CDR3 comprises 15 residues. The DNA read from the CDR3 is TGTGCCAGCAGGCAGCTAGCGGGGATCACAGATACG. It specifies CASRQLAGITDT. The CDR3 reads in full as CASRQLAGITDTQYF.

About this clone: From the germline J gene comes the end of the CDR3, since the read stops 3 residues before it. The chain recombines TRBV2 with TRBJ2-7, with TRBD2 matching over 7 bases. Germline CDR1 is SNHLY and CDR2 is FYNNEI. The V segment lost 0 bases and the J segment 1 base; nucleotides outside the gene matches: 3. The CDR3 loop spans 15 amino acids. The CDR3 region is CASSEAPGLSYEQYF. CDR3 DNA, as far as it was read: TGTGCCAGCAGTGAAGCACCGGGACTATCCTACGAG.

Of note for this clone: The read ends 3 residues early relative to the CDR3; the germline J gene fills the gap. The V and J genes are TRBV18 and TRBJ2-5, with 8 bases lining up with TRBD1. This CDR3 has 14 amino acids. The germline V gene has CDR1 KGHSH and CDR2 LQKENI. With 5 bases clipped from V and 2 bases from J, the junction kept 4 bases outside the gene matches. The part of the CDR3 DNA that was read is TGTGCCAGCTCAGAAGGGACAGGACAAGAGACC. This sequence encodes CASSEGTGQET. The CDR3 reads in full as CASSEGTGQETQYF.

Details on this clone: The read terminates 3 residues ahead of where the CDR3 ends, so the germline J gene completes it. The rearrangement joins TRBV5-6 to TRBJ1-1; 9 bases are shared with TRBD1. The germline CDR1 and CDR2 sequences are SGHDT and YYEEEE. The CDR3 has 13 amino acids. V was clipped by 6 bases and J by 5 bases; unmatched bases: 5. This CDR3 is CASMDRGYTEAFF. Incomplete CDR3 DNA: TGTGCCAGCATGGACAGGGGATATACTGAA.

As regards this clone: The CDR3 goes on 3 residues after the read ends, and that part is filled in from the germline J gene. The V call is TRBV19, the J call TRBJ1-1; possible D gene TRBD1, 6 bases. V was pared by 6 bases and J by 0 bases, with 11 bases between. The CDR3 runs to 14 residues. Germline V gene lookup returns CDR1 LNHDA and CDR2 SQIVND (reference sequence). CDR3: CASSRGALNTEAFF. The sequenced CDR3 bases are TGTGCCAGTAGCCGGGGGGCATTGAACACTGAA. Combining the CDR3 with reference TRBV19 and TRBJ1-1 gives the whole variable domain DGGITQSPKYLFRKEGQNVTLSCEQNLNHDAMYWYRQDPGQGLRLIYYSQIVNDFQKGDIAEGYSVSREKKESFPLTVTSAQKNPTAFYLCASSRGALNTEAFFGQGTRLTVV.

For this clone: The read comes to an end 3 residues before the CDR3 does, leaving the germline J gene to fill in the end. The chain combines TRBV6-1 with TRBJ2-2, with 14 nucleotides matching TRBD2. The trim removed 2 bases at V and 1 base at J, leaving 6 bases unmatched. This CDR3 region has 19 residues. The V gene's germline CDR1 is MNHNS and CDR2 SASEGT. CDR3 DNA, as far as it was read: TGTGCCAGCAGTGAACGCTCGGGACTAGCGGGGGTGAACACCGGGGAG. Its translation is CASSERSGLAGVNTGE. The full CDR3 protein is CASSERSGLAGVNTGELFF.

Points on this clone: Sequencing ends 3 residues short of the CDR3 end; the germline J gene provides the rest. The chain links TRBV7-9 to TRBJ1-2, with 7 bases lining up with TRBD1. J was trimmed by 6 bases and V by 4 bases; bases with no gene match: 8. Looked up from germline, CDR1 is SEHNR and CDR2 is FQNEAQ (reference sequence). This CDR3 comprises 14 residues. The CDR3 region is CASSSLTGTDGYTF. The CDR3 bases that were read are TGTGCCAGCAGCTCTCTGACAGGGACGGATGGC. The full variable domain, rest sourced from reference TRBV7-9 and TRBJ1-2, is DTGVSQNPRHKITKRGQNVTFRCDPISEHNRLYWYRQTLGQGPEFLTYFQNEAQLEKSRLLSDRFSAERPKGSFSTLEIQRTEQGDSAMYLCASSSLTGTDGYTFGSGTRLTVV.